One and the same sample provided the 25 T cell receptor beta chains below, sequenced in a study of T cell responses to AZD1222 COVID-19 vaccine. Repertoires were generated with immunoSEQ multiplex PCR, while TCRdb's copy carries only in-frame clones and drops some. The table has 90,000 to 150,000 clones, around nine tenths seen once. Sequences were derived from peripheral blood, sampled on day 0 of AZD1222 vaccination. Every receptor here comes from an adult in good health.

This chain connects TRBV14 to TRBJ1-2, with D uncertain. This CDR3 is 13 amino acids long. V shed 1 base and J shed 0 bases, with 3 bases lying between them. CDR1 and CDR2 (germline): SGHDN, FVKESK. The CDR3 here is CASSQVPNYGYTF. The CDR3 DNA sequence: TGTGCCAGCAGCCAAGTCCCTAACTATGGCTACACCTTC. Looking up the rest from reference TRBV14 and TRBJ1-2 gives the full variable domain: EAGVTQFPSHSVIEKGQTVTLRCDPISGHDNLYWYRRVMGKEIKFLLHFVKESKQDESGMPNNRFLAERTGGTYSTLKVQPAELEDSGVYFCASSQVPNYGYTFGSGTRLTVV.

CDR3 DNA: TGTGCCAGCAGGGCGACAGGGGTATCGAACACCGGGGAGCTGTTTTTT. Translation: CASRATGVSNTGELFF. The rearrangement joins TRBV3-1 (or the pseudogene TRBV3-2) to TRBJ2-2; 8 bases align to TRBD1. The CDR3 extends over 16 amino acids. The germline gives CDR1 LGHDT, CDR2 YNNKEL (reference sequence). After removal of 6 bases from V and 0 bases from J, the junction contained 6 bases not matched to a gene.

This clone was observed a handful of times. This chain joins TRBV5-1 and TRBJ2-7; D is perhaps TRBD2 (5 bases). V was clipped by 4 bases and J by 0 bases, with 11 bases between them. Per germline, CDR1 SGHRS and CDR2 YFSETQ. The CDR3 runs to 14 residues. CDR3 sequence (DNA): TGCGCCAGCAGCACACGGACTCGCTCCTACGAGCAGTACTTC. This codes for CASSTRTRSYEQYF.

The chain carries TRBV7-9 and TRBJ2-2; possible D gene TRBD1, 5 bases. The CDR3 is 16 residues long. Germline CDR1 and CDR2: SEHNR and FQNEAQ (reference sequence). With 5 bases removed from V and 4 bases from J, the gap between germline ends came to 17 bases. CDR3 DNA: TGTGCCAGCAGCCCCGCCCAGGGAAGGACCACCGGGGAGCTGTTTTTT. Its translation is CASSPAQGRTTGELFF.

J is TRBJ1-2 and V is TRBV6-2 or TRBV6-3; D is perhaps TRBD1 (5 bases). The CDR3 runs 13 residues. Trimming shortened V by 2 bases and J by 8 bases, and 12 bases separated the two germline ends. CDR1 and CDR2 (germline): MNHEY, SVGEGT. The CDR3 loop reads CASSYQGLGGYTF. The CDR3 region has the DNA TGTGCCAGCAGTTACCAGGGACTAGGAGGCTACACCTTC.

The CDR3 spells CASSQVRMNTEAFF. The CDR3 coding sequence is TGCGCCAGCAGCCAAGTTCGAATGAACACTGAAGCTTTCTTT. The J gene is TRBJ1-1, the V gene TRBV4-1; D call uncertain. Trimming cost V 1 base and J 0 bases, with 6 bases left between them. The CDR3 is 14 residues long. Germline assignment: CDR1 MGHRA and CDR2 YSYEKL.

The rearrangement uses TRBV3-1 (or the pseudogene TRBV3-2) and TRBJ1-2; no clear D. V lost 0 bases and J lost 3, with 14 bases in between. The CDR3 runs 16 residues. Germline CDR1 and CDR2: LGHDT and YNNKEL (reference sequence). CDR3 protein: CASSQEGARRDYGYTF. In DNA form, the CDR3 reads TGTGCCAGCAGCCAAGAAGGAGCCAGGAGAGACTATGGCTACACCTTC.

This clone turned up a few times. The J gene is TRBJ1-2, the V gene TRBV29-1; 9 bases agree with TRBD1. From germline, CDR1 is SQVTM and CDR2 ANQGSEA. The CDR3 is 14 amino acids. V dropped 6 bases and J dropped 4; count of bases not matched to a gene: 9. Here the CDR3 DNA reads TGCAGCGTGGACAGGGGAAGGTGGTTCTATGGCTACACCTTC. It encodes CSVDRGRWFYGYTF.

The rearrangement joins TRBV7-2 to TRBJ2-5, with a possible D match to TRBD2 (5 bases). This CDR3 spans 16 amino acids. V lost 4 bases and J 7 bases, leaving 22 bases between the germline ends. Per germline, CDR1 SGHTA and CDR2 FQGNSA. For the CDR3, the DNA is TGTGCCAGCAGCTCTTACGGGGTTTGGGGAAAAGGGACCCAGTACTTC. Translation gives CASSSYGVWGKGTQYF.

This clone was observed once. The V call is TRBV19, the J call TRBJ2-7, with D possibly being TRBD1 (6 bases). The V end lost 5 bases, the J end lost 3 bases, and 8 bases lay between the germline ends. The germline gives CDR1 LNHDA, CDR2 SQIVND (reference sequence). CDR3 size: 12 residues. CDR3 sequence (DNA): TGTGCCAGTAGTCCGGGACACTACGAGCAGTACTTC. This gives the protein CASSPGHYEQYF.

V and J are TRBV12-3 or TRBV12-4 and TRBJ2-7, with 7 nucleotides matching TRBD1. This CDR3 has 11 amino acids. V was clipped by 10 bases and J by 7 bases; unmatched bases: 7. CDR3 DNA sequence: TGTGCCAAAACAGGGGTGGGAGAGCAGTACTTC. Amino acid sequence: CAKTGVGEQYF.

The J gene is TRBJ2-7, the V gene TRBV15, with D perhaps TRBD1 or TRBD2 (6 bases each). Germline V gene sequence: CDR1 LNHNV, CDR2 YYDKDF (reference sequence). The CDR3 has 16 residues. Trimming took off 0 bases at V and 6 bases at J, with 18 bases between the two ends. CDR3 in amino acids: CATSREGGLRGREQYF. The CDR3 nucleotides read TGTGCCACCAGCAGAGAAGGGGGTCTGCGGGGACGCGAGCAGTACTTC.

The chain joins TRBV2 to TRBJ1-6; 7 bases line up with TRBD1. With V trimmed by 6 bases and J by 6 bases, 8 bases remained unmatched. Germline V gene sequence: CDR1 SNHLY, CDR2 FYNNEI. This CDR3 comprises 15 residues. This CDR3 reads CASRGWTGSNSPLHF. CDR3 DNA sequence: TGTGCCAGCAGGGGGTGGACAGGCTCTAATTCACCCCTCCACTTT. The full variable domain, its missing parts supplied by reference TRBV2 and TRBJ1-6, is EPEVTQTPSHQVTQMGQEVILRCVPISNHLYFYWYRQILGQKVEFLVSFYNNEISEKSEIFDDQFSVERPDGSNFTLKIRSTKLEDSAMYFCASRGWTGSNSPLHFGNGTRLTVT.

The CDR3, as DNA: TGTGCCAGCAGCCTCGACGGCAGGTCCTACAATGAGCAGTTCTTC. Amino acid sequence: CASSLDGRSYNEQFF. J is TRBJ2-1 and V is TRBV5-4, with D uncertain. The length of the CDR3 is 15 residues. CDR1 is SGHNT, CDR2 YYREEE, per germline (reference sequence). V lost 4 bases and J lost 1, with 12 bases in between.

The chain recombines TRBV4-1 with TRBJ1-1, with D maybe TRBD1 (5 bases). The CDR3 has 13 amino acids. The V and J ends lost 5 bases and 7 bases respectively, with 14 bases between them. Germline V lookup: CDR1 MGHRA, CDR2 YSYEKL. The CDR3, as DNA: TGCGCCAGCAGCTCTCGGCAGGGCAATGAAGCTTTCTTT. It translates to CASSSRQGNEAFF.

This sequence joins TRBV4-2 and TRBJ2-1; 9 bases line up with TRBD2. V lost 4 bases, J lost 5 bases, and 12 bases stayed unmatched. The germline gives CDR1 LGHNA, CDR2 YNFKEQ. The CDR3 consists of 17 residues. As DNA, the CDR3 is TGTGCCAGCAGCCCGCAATATGGGCGGGGGGGCGACAATGAGCAGTTCTTC. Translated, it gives CASSPQYGRGGDNEQFF.

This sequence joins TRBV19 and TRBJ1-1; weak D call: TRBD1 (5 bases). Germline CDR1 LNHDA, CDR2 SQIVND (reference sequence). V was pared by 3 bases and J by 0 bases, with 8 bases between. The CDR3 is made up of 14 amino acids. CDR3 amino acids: CASSIGTVNTEAFF. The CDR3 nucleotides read TGTGCCAGTAGTATCGGGACGGTGAACACTGAAGCTTTCTTT.

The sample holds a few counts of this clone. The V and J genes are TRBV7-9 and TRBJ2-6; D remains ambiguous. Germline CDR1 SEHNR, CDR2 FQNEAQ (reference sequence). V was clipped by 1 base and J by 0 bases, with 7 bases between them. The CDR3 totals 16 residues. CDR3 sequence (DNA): TGTGCCAGCAGCTTAGAAGTAACCTCTGGGGCCAACGTCCTGACTTTC. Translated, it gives CASSLEVTSGANVLTF.

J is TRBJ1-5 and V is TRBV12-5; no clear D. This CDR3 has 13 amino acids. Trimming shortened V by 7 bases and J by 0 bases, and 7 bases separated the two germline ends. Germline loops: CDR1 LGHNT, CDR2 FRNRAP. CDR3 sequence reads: CASAPYSNQPQHF. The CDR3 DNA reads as TGTGCTAGTGCCCCATATAGCAATCAGCCCCAGCATTTT.

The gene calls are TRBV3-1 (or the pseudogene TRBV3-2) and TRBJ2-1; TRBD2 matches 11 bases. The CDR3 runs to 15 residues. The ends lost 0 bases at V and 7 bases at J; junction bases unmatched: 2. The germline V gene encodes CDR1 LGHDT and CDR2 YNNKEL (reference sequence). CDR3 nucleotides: TGTGCCAGCAGCCAAGATACTAGCGGGGGAAATGAGCAGTTCTTC. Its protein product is CASSQDTSGGNEQFF.

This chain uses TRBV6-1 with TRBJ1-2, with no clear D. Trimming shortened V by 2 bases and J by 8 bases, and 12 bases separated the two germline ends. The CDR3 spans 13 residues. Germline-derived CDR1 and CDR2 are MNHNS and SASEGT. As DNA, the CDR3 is TGTGCCAGCAGTGAAATCGTTCACCGGGGCTACACCTTC. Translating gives CASSEIVHRGYTF.

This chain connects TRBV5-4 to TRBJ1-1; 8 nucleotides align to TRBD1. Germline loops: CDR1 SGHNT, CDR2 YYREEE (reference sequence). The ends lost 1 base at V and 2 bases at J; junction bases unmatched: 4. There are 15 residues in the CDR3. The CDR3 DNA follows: TGTGCCAGCAGCTTGTGGACAGGGACCAACACTGAAGCTTTCTTT. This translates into CASSLWTGTNTEAFF.

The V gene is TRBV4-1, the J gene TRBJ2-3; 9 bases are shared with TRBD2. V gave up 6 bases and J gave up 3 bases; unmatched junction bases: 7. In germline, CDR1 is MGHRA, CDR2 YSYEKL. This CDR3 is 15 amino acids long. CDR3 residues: CASRFSLAGTDTQYF. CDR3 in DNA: TGCGCCAGCAGATTTTCCCTAGCGGGGACAGATACGCAGTATTTT.

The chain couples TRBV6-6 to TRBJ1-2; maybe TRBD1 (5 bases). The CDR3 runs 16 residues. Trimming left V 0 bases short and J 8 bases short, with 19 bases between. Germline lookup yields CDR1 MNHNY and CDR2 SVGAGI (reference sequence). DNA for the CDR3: TGTGCCAGCAGTTACTCCACTGTCGGGGCGCCGGGAGGCTACACCTTC. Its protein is CASSYSTVGAPGGYTF.

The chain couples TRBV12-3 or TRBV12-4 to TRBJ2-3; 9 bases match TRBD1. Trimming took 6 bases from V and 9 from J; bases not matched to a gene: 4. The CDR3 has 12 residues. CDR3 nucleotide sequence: TGTGCCAGCAGCCGACAGGGGGAGACGCAGTATTTT. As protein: CASSRQGETQYF.